The source of this T cell receptor (beta chain) is a study of T cell changes during pregnancy in multiple sclerosis. CDR1 and CDR2 from the germline V gene are SGHTA and FQGNSA. V was clipped by 3 bases and J by 5 bases; unmatched bases: 4. This CDR3 region has 14 residues. Sequencing used immunoSEQ multiplex PCR; TCRdb keeps in-frame clones, though not all of them. The sample has about 100,000 clones, roughly 90% seen once. The chain joins TRBV7-2 to TRBJ2-7, with TRBD2 identical over 10 bases. Sample: peripheral blood, taken after pregnancy. The TCR was taken from a female donor with multiple sclerosis, enrolled in a pregnancy study. DNA of the CDR3: TGTGCCAGCAGCTTTAGAGCGGGAGGGGACGAGCAGTACTTC. This translates into CASSFRAGGDEQYF. Variable domain in full (rest from reference TRBV7-2 and TRBJ2-7): GAGVSQSPSNKVTEKGKDVELRCDPISGHTALYWYRQSLGQGLEFLIYFQGNSAPDKSGLPSDRFSAERTGGSVSTLTIQRTQQEDSAVYLCASSFRAGGDEQYFGPGTRLTVT.